This passage covers 19 T cell receptor beta chains from one sample sequenced in a study of OX40 agonist ivuxolimab in advanced cancers. This table comes from immunoSEQ multiplex PCR, and its TCRdb copy is limited to in-frame clones, with some not included. The sample includes about 82,000 clones, approximately 86% of them seen just once. This specimen consisted of CD4+ or CD8+ T cells sorted from blood, obtained in a trial of the OX40 agonist ivuxolimab. The receptors here all came from an adult with an advanced solid tumor such as melanoma, head and neck, liver or kidney cancer.

This clone was observed a single time. This chain uses TRBV7-9 with TRBJ1-3; D call uncertain. Germline V gene lookup returns CDR1 SEHNR and CDR2 FQNEAQ (reference sequence). Trimming left V 0 bases short and J 0 bases short, with 9 bases between. This CDR3 comprises 16 residues. The CDR3, as DNA: TGTGCCAGCAGCTTAGCGATCGGCACCTCTGGAAACACCATATATTTT. It is translated as CASSLAIGTSGNTIYF.

V is TRBV5-1 and J is TRBJ1-2; 7 nucleotides line up with TRBD1. Germline CDR1 and CDR2: SGHRS and YFSETQ. This CDR3 has 14 residues. With V trimmed by 4 bases and J by 8 bases, 11 bases remained unmatched. The CDR3 sequence: CASSKDGTAGGYTF. CDR3 bases: TGCGCCAGCAGCAAGGACGGGACAGCCGGGGGCTACACCTTC.

Details on this clone: Here the CDR3 omits its conserved ending phenylalanine or tryptophan, so a read error is the likely source. The V call is TRBV4-1, the J call TRBJ1-3, with TRBD1 matching 7 bases. V lost 0 bases and J lost 2; bases outside the gene matches: 10. CDR3 length equals 18 residues. Germline V gene lookup returns CDR1 MGHRA and CDR2 YSYEKL. The DNA for the CDR3 is TGCGCCAGCAGCCAAGAGACAACAGGGGTAGTACCTGGAAACACCATATATCTT. Translation: CASSQETTGVVPGNTIYL.

V usage is TRBV6-1 and J usage is TRBJ1-3; no clear D gene. Trimming cost V 8 bases and J 1 base, with 9 bases left between them. The CDR3 has 13 residues. Germline V gives CDR1 MNHNS, CDR2 SASEGT. CDR3 sequence (DNA): TGTGCCAGCGCTGACAATTCTGGAAACACCATATATTTT. The encoded protein is CASADNSGNTIYF.

The V and J genes are TRBV5-4 and TRBJ2-3; 9 bases map to TRBD2. Trimming cost V 3 bases and J 2 bases; bases outside gene matches: 4. CDR3 length: 15 amino acids. Germline loops: CDR1 SGHNT, CDR2 YYREEE (reference sequence). The CDR3 here is CASSSKRGDTDTQYF. The CDR3, as DNA: TGTGCCAGCAGCTCCAAGCGGGGGGACACAGATACGCAGTATTTT.

The chain combines TRBV9 with TRBJ2-1, with 10 bases identical to TRBD2. Germline-derived CDR1 and CDR2 are SGDLS and YYNGEE. With V trimmed by 0 bases and J by 9 bases, 6 bases remained unmatched. The CDR3 extends over 15 amino acids. This CDR3 is CASSVAASGSSEQFF. CDR3 DNA: TGTGCCAGCAGCGTAGCGGCTAGCGGGAGCTCTGAGCAGTTCTTC. The whole variable domain, filled in from reference TRBV9 and TRBJ2-1, reads DSGVTQTPKHLITATGQRVTLRCSPRSGDLSVYWYQQSLDQGLQFLIQYYNGEERAKGNILERFSAQQFPDLHSELNLSSLELGDSALYFCASSVAASGSSEQFFGPGTRLTVL.

The chain combines TRBV19 with TRBJ2-1, with D unresolved. Trimming left V 3 bases short and J 2 bases short, with 11 bases between. From germline, CDR1 is LNHDA and CDR2 SQIVND (reference sequence). The CDR3 is made up of 15 amino acids. The chain's CDR3 is CASSIKQSAYNEQFF. CDR3 DNA: TGTGCCAGTAGTATTAAGCAGTCGGCCTACAATGAGCAGTTCTTC.

The chain has TRBV4-1 and TRBJ2-5; TRBD1 aligns across 8 bases. This CDR3 is 16 amino acids long. In germline, CDR1 is MGHRA, CDR2 YSYEKL. With 5 bases clipped from V and 1 base from J, the junction kept 9 bases outside the gene matches. The CDR3: CASSAPGQAIQETQYF. In DNA form, the CDR3 reads TGCGCCAGCAGCGCTCCGGGACAGGCGATCCAAGAGACCCAGTACTTC.

The J gene is TRBJ2-3, the V gene TRBV7-9; 9 bases map to TRBD1. The V segment lost 1 base and the J segment 1 base; nucleotides outside the gene matches: 6. Germline V gene lookup returns CDR1 SEHNR and CDR2 FQNEAQ (reference sequence). The CDR3 extends over 17 amino acids. The CDR3 spells CASSLEGQGLGTDTQYF. The CDR3 DNA reads TGTGCCAGCAGCTTAGAGGGACAGGGTTTGGGCACAGATACGCAGTATTTT. The whole variable domain, filled in from reference TRBV7-9 and TRBJ2-3, reads DTGVSQNPRHKITKRGQNVTFRCDPISEHNRLYWYRQTLGQGPEFLTYFQNEAQLEKSRLLSDRFSAERPKGSFSTLEIQRTEQGDSAMYLCASSLEGQGLGTDTQYFGPGTRLTVL.

The chain joins TRBV6-1 to TRBJ2-7, with TRBD1 identical over 10 bases. This CDR3 is built from 15 residues. Trimming removed 5 bases from V and 4 bases from J; junction bases left unmatched: 8. From germline, CDR1 is MNHNS and CDR2 SASEGT. The CDR3 region is CASSLPGQGLYEQYF. The CDR3 bases are TGTGCCAGCAGTCTCCCGGGACAGGGGCTATACGAGCAGTACTTC.

This clone has just a few counts. This sequence joins TRBV10-3 and TRBJ1-2, with D hard to call. The length of the CDR3 is 14 residues. Trimming cost V 2 bases and J 8 bases, with 15 bases left between them. Germline CDR1 reads ENHRY; CDR2 reads SYGVKD. The CDR3 reads CAISESPQKGGYTF. For the CDR3, the DNA is TGTGCCATCAGTGAGAGCCCGCAGAAAGGGGGCTACACCTTC.

This chain connects TRBV19 to TRBJ2-1; 10 bases match TRBD2. The CDR3 runs to 14 residues. The germline V gene has CDR1 LNHDA and CDR2 SQIVND (reference sequence). V lost 7 bases, J lost 4 bases, and 4 bases stayed unmatched. The CDR3 spells CASKGLAVYNEQFF. The CDR3 nucleotides are TGTGCCAGTAAAGGACTAGCGGTGTACAATGAGCAGTTCTTC.

The CDR3 DNA follows: TGTGCCAGCCGAAGGGTGGGGACAGGAGTGAACACTGAAGCTTTCTTT. This codes for CASRRVGTGVNTEAFF. This chain joins TRBV7-2 and TRBJ1-1; TRBD1 matches at 8 bases. Trimming removed 8 bases from V and 0 bases from J; junction bases left unmatched: 11. The CDR3 is made up of 16 amino acids. Germline loops: CDR1 SGHTA, CDR2 FQGNSA.

In its sample, this clone was seen once. V usage is TRBV5-1 and J usage is TRBJ1-4, with D unresolved. V was shortened by 0 bases and J by 4 bases, with 7 bases between the two germline ends. This CDR3 has 14 amino acids. Germline-derived CDR1 and CDR2 are SGHRS and YFSETQ. The CDR3 region has the DNA TGCGCCAGCAGCTTGGGAGGCAGTAATGAAAAACTGTTTTTT. Encoded protein: CASSLGGSNEKLFF.

The J gene is TRBJ2-1, the V gene TRBV27; D ambiguous. Germline CDR1 and CDR2: MNHEY and SMNVEV (reference sequence). The ends were cut back, 6 bases at V and 3 bases at J, with 15 bases in the middle. The CDR3 runs 15 residues. CDR3 nucleotide sequence: TGTGCCAGCAGGGGCTTAGGCGGTTACTACAATGAGCAGTTCTTC. It translates to CASRGLGGYYNEQFF.

The rearrangement uses TRBV18 and TRBJ2-3; TRBD1 aligns across 8 bases. The CDR3 is made up of 16 amino acids. The germline V gene encodes CDR1 KGHSH and CDR2 LQKENI. The ends lost 3 bases at V and 4 bases at J; junction bases unmatched: 9. The chain's CDR3 is CASSPRGRGEADTQYF. CDR3 bases: TGTGCCAGCTCACCCAGGGGGCGCGGAGAAGCAGATACGCAGTATTTT.

This clone rates as medium-sized. The chain uses TRBV30 and TRBJ1-2; D perhaps matches TRBD1 (5 bases). Germline V lookup: CDR1 GTSNPN, CDR2 SVGIG (reference sequence). V lost 0 bases and J 6 bases, leaving 14 bases between the germline ends. CDR3 length equals 14 residues. DNA of the CDR3: TGTGCCTGGAGTGTTAGACTCCGGGGCGATGGCTACACCTTC. Encoded protein: CAWSVRLRGDGYTF.

The CDR3 DNA is TGCGCCAGCAGCGTAGCGTCTTCCTACAATGAGCAGTTCTTC. This encodes CASSVASSYNEQFF. This chain uses TRBV5-1 with TRBJ2-1; perhaps TRBD2 as D (5 bases). The CDR3 length is 14 residues. Trimming shortened V by 4 bases and J by 1 base, and 9 bases separated the two germline ends. Looked up from germline, CDR1 is SGHRS and CDR2 is YFSETQ.

The rearrangement joins TRBV7-9 to TRBJ2-3, with D unresolved. Trimming stripped 1 base from V and 0 bases from J, with 5 bases between. The length of the CDR3 is 14 residues. Germline values: CDR1 SEHNR, CDR2 FQNEAQ (reference sequence). CDR3 protein: CASSLDGSTDTQYF. Written as DNA, the CDR3 is TGTGCCAGCAGCTTAGACGGGAGCACAGATACGCAGTATTTT.